This passage covers 3 T cell receptor beta chains from one sample sequenced in a study of T cell responses to AZD1222 COVID-19 vaccine (dated by TCRdb to the early 2020s). The sample's time point label, decoded: baseline before first vaccination. Library method: the immunoSEQ multiplex PCR assay. TCRdb stores this immuneACCESS table with in-frame sequences only. Part of the clones is absent; in the studies checked, under half of the shortfall reflects unresolved V genes, and no reason is known for the rest. This sample comprises around 83,000 clones, about 91% of them detected only once. About 5% of the sample is held by the ten biggest clonotypes. Source: peripheral blood, taken on day 0 of AZD1222 vaccination. All receptors come from an adult in good health.

The chain recombines TRBV20-1 with TRBJ1-5; tentative D call: TRBD1 (5 bases). Germline CDR1 reads DFQATT; CDR2 reads SNEGSKA (reference sequence). V was cut by 4 bases and J by 11 bases, with 12 bases left in between. This CDR3 spans 11 amino acids. CDR3 coding DNA: TGCAGTGCTATTGACAGTTTAGCCCAGCATTTT. Protein product: CSAIDSLAQHF.

This chain joins TRBV2 and TRBJ2-1; TRBD2 might be the D (5 bases). Trimming removed 6 bases from V and 1 base from J, with 19 bases in between. Germline V CDR1 and CDR2: SNHLY, FYNNEI. The CDR3 consists of 17 residues. The CDR3 DNA reads as TGTGCCAGCAGCGGGGTAAACCAACGGGCGTCCTACAATGAGCAGTTCTTC. It yields the protein CASSGVNQRASYNEQFF.

The genes are TRBV5-1 and TRBJ1-6; 9 bases agree with TRBD1. Per germline, CDR1 SGHRS and CDR2 YFSETQ. V lost 4 bases, J lost 7 bases, and 9 bases stayed unmatched. The CDR3 is made up of 16 amino acids. DNA for the CDR3: TGCGCCAGCAGCGACACTAGACAGGGGGGGAATTCACCCCTCCACTTT. Its protein product is CASSDTRQGGNSPLHF.